These 28 T cell receptor beta chains came from one sample sequenced in a study of blood T cells in healthy people across ages. A second PCR of 7 to 11 cycles used a sample-barcoded 5' primer and a J-beta primer mix. TCRdb re-derived calls from the 5' RACE reads in MiXCR, one entry per CDR3 protein. Of about 830,000 distinct CDR3 sequences listed, around 62% are singletons. The sequencing sample was made of blood. These receptors were obtained from a man between 25 and 39 years old in good health.

The chain employs TRBV9 and TRBJ2-1, with D unclear. Germline lookup yields CDR1 SGDLS and CDR2 YYNGEE. The ends were cut back, 4 bases at V and 0 bases at J, with 17 bases in the middle. CDR3 length: 17 residues. CDR3 sequence (DNA): TGTGCCAGCAGCCTCTCCAGGAGCTCCAGCTCCTACAATGAGCAGTTCTTC. Its protein is CASSLSRSSSSYNEQFF.

This chain uses TRBV6-6 with TRBJ2-7, with D unclear. Trimming pared 6 bases from V and 4 bases from J, leaving 10 bases between. The CDR3 spans 12 residues. In germline, CDR1 is MNHNY, CDR2 SVGAGI (reference sequence). CDR3 in DNA: TGTGCCAGCAGGCACGGCCGATACGAGCAGTACTTC. Translation gives CASRHGRYEQYF.

The chain employs TRBV6-1 and TRBJ1-1; no reliable D call. Trimming shortened V by 11 bases and J by 0 bases, and 13 bases separated the two germline ends. CDR1 and CDR2 (germline): MNHNS, SASEGT. The CDR3 is made up of 13 amino acids. The CDR3 sequence: CAASETLNTEAFF. Written as DNA, the CDR3 is TGTGCCGCCAGTGAAACATTGAACACTGAAGCTTTCTTT.

The chain uses TRBV4-2 and TRBJ2-3; D uncertain. CDR3 length: 16 residues. Trimming stripped 0 bases from V and 2 bases from J, with 12 bases between. CDR1 and CDR2 (germline): LGHNA, YNFKEQ. CDR3: CASSQEDQSPTDTQYF. The CDR3 DNA reads TGTGCCAGCAGCCAAGAAGACCAGTCCCCCACAGATACGCAGTATTTT.

The V call is TRBV10-3, the J call TRBJ2-2; 10 bases are a match to TRBD1. Germline V CDR1 and CDR2: ENHRY, SYGVKD. The V gene end was trimmed by 8 bases and the J gene end by 7 bases; junction bases not matched to a gene: 7. This CDR3 has 14 amino acids. CDR3 DNA: TGTGCCATCGGACGACAGGGGGCGATCGGGGAGCTGTTTTTT. Encoded protein: CAIGRQGAIGELFF.

The chain combines TRBV20-1 with TRBJ2-4; D is unclear. Matching the DNA end better, TRBJ2-5 makes the J call doubtful. This CDR3 contains 13 residues. Germline assignment: CDR1 DFQATT and CDR2 SNEGSKA (reference sequence). The CDR3 sequence is CSAPANPGETQYF. The DNA for the CDR3 is TGCAGTGCCCCGGCGAACCCGGGAGAGACCCAGTACTTC.

This clonotype has more than one count but fewer than ten. This sequence joins TRBV5-1 and TRBJ2-3, with D unclear. The germline gives CDR1 SGHRS, CDR2 YFSETQ. The CDR3 runs 16 residues. V lost 0 bases, J lost 0 bases, and 11 bases lay in between. The CDR3 reads CASSLAVGPSTDTQYF. DNA of the CDR3: TGCGCCAGCAGCTTGGCCGTAGGCCCTAGCACAGATACGCAGTATTTT.

This chain connects TRBV7-9 to TRBJ2-5; possible D gene TRBD2, 6 bases. CDR1 is SEHNR, CDR2 FQNEAQ, per germline (reference sequence). The length of the CDR3 is 14 residues. Trimming removed 5 bases from V and 4 bases from J, with 14 bases in between. The CDR3, as DNA: TGTGCCAGCAGCGAGTTCGGGGGAGCAGAGACCCAGTACTTC. It translates to CASSEFGGAETQYF.

This clonotype was observed a handful of times. The chain combines TRBV4-3 with TRBJ2-2; 9 positions match TRBD2. The V segment lost 1 base and the J segment 1 base; nucleotides outside the gene matches: 1. CDR3 size: 16 residues. Germline CDR1 and CDR2: LGHNA and YSLEER. The CDR3 coding sequence is TGCGCCAGCAGCCAAGGCGGGGGGGTGAACACCGGGGAGCTGTTTTTT. Its protein is CASSQGGGVNTGELFF.

This clonotype was counted a few times. The V and J genes are TRBV7-9 and TRBJ1-2, with no clear D. The CDR3 is 14 amino acids. Trimming removed 2 bases from V and 4 bases from J, with 11 bases in between. Germline V gives CDR1 SEHNR, CDR2 FQNEAQ (reference sequence). CDR3 in DNA: TGTGCCAGCAGCTTATTAGGTGGCTTCTATGGCTACACCTTC. It is translated as CASSLLGGFYGYTF.

The V gene is TRBV20-1, the J gene TRBJ2-3, with 7 bases fitting TRBD2. The germline V gene has CDR1 DFQATT and CDR2 SNEGSKA (reference sequence). This CDR3 contains 15 residues. J gave up 4 bases and V 6 bases, and 13 bases lay outside the gene matches. The CDR3 DNA sequence: TGCAGTGCGACGACTAGCCTCTCGACTCCAGATACGCAGTATTTT. Its translation: CSATTSLSTPDTQYF.

The sample holds one count of this clonotype. V and J are TRBV28 and TRBJ1-5; 9 nucleotides line up with TRBD1. Germline loops: CDR1 MDHEN, CDR2 SYDVKM. The CDR3 consists of 14 residues. Trimming at V came to 8 bases and at J to 6 bases, leaving 8 bases not matched to a gene. CDR3 amino acids: CASENRGQGQPQHF. The CDR3 DNA follows: TGTGCCAGCGAAAACAGGGGGCAGGGTCAGCCCCAGCATTTT. Full variable domain (remainder filled in from reference TRBV28 and TRBJ1-5): DVKVTQSSRYLVKRTGEKVFLECVQDMDHENMFWYRQDPGLGLRLIYFSYDVKMKEKGDIPEGYSVSREKKERFSLILESASTNQTSMYLCASENRGQGQPQHFGDGTRLSIL.

V and J are TRBV10-3 and TRBJ2-3; D may be TRBD2 (7 bases). Germline V gene sequence: CDR1 ENHRY, CDR2 SYGVKD. The V end was cut by 3 bases, the J end by 3 bases, with 10 bases between. CDR3 size: 14 residues. The CDR3 region has the DNA TGTGCCATCAGTGAAAGGGGGGGGACAGATACGCAGTATTTT. Residues: CAISERGGTDTQYF.

This clonotype has only one observation. The CDR3 DNA is TGTGCCAGCAGCCTTGGGACTAGCCTGACAGATACGCAGTATTTT. Its translation: CASSLGTSLTDTQYF. The V call is TRBV7-9, the J call TRBJ2-3, with TRBD2 identical over 9 bases. The CDR3 consists of 15 residues. The junction had 6 bases not matched to a gene; V was cut back by 5 bases and J by 3 bases. Germline V CDR1 and CDR2: SEHNR, FQNEAQ (reference sequence).

The chain is built from TRBV20-1 and TRBJ2-1, with unresolved D. Trimming left V 6 bases short and J 1 base short, with 16 bases between. The CDR3 spans 15 residues. Germline CDR1 is DFQATT and CDR2 is SNEGSKA (reference sequence). The chain's CDR3 is CSAPIGPPSYNEQFF. The CDR3 region has the DNA TGCAGTGCCCCCATAGGTCCCCCTTCCTACAATGAGCAGTTCTTC.

The rearrangement uses TRBV4-3 and TRBJ1-1; 7 bases are shared with TRBD1. The trim removed 5 bases at V and 1 base at J, leaving 10 bases unmatched. Germline V gene data show CDR1 as LGHNA and CDR2 as YSLEER. This CDR3 contains 16 residues. CDR3 protein: CASSSWTGSTNTEAFF. CDR3 bases: TGCGCCAGCAGCTCCTGGACAGGCTCGACGAACACTGAAGCTTTCTTT.

Written as DNA, the CDR3 is TGTGCCAGCAGTTACTATACGGGGGGTGAAGCTTTCTTT. Protein: CASSYYTGGEAFF. The chain couples TRBV6-2 or TRBV6-3 to TRBJ1-1; D possibly corresponds to TRBD1 (5 bases). In germline, CDR1 is MNHEY, CDR2 SVGEGT. The CDR3 sequence is 13 residues long. V lost 1 base and J 7 bases, leaving 10 bases between the germline ends.

This chain links TRBV10-3 with TRBJ2-5, with 15 bases matching TRBD2. The CDR3 has 20 amino acids. The trim removed 2 bases at V and 2 bases at J, leaving 12 bases unmatched. Per germline, CDR1 ENHRY and CDR2 SYGVKD. The CDR3 bases are TGTGCCATCAGTGAGATCGCGGGGACTAGCGGGGGGACTCGACAAGAGACCCAGTACTTC. Translating gives CAISEIAGTSGGTRQETQYF.

V gene TRBV10-3 combines with J gene TRBJ2-4, with D perhaps given as TRBD1 or TRBD2 (5 bases each). The J call may be in error: the DNA end matches TRBJ2-7 better. Germline CDR1 is ENHRY and CDR2 is SYGVKD. The CDR3 totals 16 residues. The CDR3 reads CAISPPGTELSYEQYF. The CDR3 DNA reads as TGTGCCATCAGCCCCCCCGGGACGGAGCTTTCCTACGAGCAGTACTTC.

V is TRBV20-1 and J is TRBJ2-7; 10 nucleotides agree with TRBD1. The J call may be incorrect, as the DNA end agrees better with TRBJ2-5. The CDR3 consists of 14 residues. Germline CDR1 DFQATT, CDR2 SNEGSKA (reference sequence). CDR3 sequence: CSAIPGDRGETQYF. Written as DNA, the CDR3 is TGCAGTGCTATCCCGGGGGACAGGGGAGAGACCCAGTACTTC.

V and J are TRBV12-3 or TRBV12-4 and TRBJ1-1; D is ambiguous. The CDR3 runs to 14 residues. V was pared by 4 bases and J by 1 base, with 10 bases between. The CDR3 DNA sequence: TGTGCCAGCAGTTGGAAGGCCAAGAACACTGAAGCTTTCTTT. Protein sequence: CASSWKAKNTEAFF.

This clonotype was seen repeatedly, ten times or more. The V gene is TRBV4-3, the J gene TRBJ2-7; D gene uncertain. V shed 0 bases and J shed 4 bases, with 7 bases lying between them. CDR1 and CDR2 (germline): LGHNA, YSLEER. This CDR3 region has 13 residues. As DNA, the CDR3 is TGCGCCAGCAGCCAAGATTCCGGGTACGAGCAGTACTTC. This encodes CASSQDSGYEQYF.

The chain employs TRBV5-1 and TRBJ2-7; 10 bases are shared with TRBD1. Per the germline V gene, CDR1 is SGHRS and CDR2 is YFSETQ. There are 14 residues in the CDR3. Unmatched junction bases numbered 6, after V lost 6 bases and J lost 3 bases. The CDR3 DNA follows: TGCGCCAGCACAGGGGACAGGGGAGTCTACGAGCAGTACTTC. Translated: CASTGDRGVYEQYF.

This sequence joins TRBV5-5 and TRBJ1-6; 9 positions agree with TRBD1. After removal of 5 bases from V and 8 bases from J, the junction contained 5 bases not matched to a gene. CDR3 length equals 14 residues. Germline V gene lookup returns CDR1 SGHKS and CDR2 YYEKEE (reference sequence). CDR3 coding DNA: TGTGCCAGCAGTTCCCGGGACAGGGATTCACCCCTCCACTTT. This translates into CASSSRDRDSPLHF.

The V call is TRBV29-1, the J call TRBJ2-3; 12 bases map to TRBD2. The CDR3 has 15 amino acids. Unmatched junction bases numbered 6, after V lost 5 bases and J lost 3 bases. Per the germline V gene, CDR1 is SQVTM and CDR2 is ANQGSEA. CDR3 sequence: CSVSPLAGGTDTQYF. The CDR3 DNA reads as TGCAGCGTTTCCCCCCTAGCGGGGGGGACAGATACGCAGTATTTT.

The gene calls are TRBV14 and TRBJ2-3; TRBD1 is a possible D gene (6 bases). Between the trimmed V and J ends, which lost 1 base and 4 bases, there was a span of 12 bases. The V gene's germline CDR1 is SGHDN and CDR2 FVKESK. The CDR3 runs to 15 residues. CDR3 amino acids: CASSQATGFADTQYF. The CDR3 bases are TGTGCCAGCAGCCAAGCTACAGGGTTCGCAGATACGCAGTATTTT.

V is TRBV20-1 and J is TRBJ2-3, with D perhaps TRBD1 or TRBD2 (5 bases each). CDR1 and CDR2 (germline): DFQATT, SNEGSKA (reference sequence). The CDR3 is 12 amino acids. V lost 6 bases to trimming and J lost 4 bases, with 11 bases between them. CDR3 DNA sequence: TGCAGTGCAAACCGGGACCCAGATACGCAGTATTTT. It encodes CSANRDPDTQYF.

The rearrangement links TRBV6-1 to TRBJ1-5; D remains unclear. Per the germline V gene, CDR1 is MNHNS and CDR2 is SASEGT. The CDR3 sequence is 13 residues long. The V and J ends lost 2 bases and 6 bases respectively, with 8 bases between them. This CDR3 is CASSEPAGQPQHF. Written as DNA, the CDR3 is TGTGCCAGCAGTGAACCAGCGGGTCAGCCCCAGCATTTT.